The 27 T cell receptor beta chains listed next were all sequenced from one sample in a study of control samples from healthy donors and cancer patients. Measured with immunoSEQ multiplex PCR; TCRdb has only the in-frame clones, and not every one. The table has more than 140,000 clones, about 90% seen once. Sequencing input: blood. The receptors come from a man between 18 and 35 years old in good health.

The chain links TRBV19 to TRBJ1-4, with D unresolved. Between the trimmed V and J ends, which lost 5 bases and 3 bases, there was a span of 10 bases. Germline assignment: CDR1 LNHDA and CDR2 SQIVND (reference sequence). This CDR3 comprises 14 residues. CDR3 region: CASSPRRPNEKLFF. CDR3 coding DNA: TGTGCCAGTAGTCCACGCCGGCCTAATGAAAAACTGTTTTTT. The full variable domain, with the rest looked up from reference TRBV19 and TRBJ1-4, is DGGITQSPKYLFRKEGQNVTLSCEQNLNHDAMYWYRQDPGQGLRLIYYSQIVNDFQKGDIAEGYSVSREKKESFPLTVTSAQKNPTAFYLCASSPRRPNEKLFFGSGTQLSVL.

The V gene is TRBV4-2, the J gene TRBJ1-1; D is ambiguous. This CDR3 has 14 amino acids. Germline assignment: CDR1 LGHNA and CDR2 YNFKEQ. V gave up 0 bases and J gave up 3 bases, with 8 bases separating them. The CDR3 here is CASSQEGWDTEAFF. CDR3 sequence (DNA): TGTGCCAGCAGCCAAGAAGGATGGGACACTGAAGCTTTCTTT.

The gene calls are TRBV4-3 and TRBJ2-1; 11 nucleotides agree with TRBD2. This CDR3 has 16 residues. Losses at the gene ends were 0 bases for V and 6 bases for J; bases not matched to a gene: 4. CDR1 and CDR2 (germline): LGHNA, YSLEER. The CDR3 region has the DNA TGCGCCAGCAGCCAAGATCTAGCGGGGGGCCCCAATGAGCAGTTCTTC. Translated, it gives CASSQDLAGGPNEQFF.

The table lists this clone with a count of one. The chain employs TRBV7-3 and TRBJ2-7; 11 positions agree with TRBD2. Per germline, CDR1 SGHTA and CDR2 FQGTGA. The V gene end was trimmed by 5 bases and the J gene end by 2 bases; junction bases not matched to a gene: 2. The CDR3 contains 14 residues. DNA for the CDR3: TGTGCCAGCAGCGTTAGCGGGGGGGCCTACGAGCAGTACTTC. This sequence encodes CASSVSGGAYEQYF.

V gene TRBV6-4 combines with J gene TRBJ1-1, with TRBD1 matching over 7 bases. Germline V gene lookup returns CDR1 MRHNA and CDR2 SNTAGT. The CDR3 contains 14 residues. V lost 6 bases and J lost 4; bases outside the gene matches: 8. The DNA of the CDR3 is TGTGCCAGCAGCCCAGGGGGTGGCGGCACTGAAGCTTTCTTT. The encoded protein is CASSPGGGGTEAFF.

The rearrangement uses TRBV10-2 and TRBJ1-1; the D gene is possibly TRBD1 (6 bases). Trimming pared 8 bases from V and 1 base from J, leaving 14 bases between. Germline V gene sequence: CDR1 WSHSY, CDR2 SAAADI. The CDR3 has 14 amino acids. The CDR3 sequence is CASGGAGWNTEAFF. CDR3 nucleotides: TGCGCCAGCGGGGGGGCAGGGTGGAACACTGAAGCTTTCTTT.

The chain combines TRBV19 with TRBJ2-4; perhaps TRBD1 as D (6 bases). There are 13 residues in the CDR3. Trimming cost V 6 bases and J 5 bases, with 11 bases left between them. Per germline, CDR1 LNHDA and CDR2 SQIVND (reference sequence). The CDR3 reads CASRETGENIQYF. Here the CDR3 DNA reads TGTGCCAGTAGGGAGACAGGTGAAAACATTCAGTACTTC.

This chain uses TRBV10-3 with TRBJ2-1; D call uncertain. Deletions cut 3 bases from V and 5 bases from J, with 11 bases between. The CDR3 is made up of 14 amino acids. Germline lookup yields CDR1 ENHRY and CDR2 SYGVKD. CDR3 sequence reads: CAISEGQSNNEQFF. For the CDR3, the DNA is TGTGCCATCAGTGAAGGGCAGTCCAACAATGAGCAGTTCTTC.

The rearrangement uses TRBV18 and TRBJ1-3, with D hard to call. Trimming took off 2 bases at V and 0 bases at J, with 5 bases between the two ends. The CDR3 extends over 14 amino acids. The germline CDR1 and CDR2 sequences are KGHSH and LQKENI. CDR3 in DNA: TGTGCCAGCTCACCATTCCTCTCTGGAAACACCATATATTTT. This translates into CASSPFLSGNTIYF.

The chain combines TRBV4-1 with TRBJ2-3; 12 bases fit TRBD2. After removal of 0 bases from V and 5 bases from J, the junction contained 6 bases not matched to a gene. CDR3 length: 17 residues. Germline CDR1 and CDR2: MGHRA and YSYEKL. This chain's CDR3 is CASSQDPSGGAGDTQYF. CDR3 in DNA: TGCGCCAGCAGCCAAGACCCTAGCGGGGGGGCAGGAGATACGCAGTATTTT.

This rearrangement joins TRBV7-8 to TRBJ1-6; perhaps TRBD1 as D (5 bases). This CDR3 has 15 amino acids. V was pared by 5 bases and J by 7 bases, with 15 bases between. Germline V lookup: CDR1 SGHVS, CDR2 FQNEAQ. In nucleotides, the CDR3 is TGTGCCAGCAGCCTGCGGACACAAAGCAATTCACCCCTCCACTTT. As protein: CASSLRTQSNSPLHF.

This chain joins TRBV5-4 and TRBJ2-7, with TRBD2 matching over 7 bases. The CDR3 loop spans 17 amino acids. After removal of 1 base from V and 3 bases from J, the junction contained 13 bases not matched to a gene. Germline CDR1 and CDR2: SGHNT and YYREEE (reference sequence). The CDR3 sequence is CASSLSRGGVVDYEQYF. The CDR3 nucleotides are TGTGCCAGCAGCTTGAGTCGCGGGGGTGTTGTAGACTACGAGCAGTACTTC.

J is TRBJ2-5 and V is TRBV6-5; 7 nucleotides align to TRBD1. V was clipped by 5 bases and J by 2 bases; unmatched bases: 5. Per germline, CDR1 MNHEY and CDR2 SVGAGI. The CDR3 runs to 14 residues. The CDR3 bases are TGTGCCAGCAGTCGCCGACAGGGTCAAGAGACCCAGTACTTC. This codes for CASSRRQGQETQYF.

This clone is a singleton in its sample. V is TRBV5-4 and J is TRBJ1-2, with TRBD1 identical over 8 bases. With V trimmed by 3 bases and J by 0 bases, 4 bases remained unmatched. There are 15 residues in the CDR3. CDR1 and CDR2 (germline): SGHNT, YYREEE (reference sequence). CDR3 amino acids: CASSSGQGANYGYTF. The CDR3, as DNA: TGTGCCAGCAGCTCCGGACAGGGAGCTAACTATGGCTACACCTTC.

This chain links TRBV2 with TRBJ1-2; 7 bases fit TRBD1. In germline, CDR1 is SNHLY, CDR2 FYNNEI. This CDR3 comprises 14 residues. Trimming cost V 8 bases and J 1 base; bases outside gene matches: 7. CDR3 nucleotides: TGTGCCAGCGGAAGGACAGGCTTTAACTATGGCTACACCTTC. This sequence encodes CASGRTGFNYGYTF. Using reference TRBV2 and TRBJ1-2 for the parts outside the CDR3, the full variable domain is EPEVTQTPSHQVTQMGQEVILRCVPISNHLYFYWYRQILGQKVEFLVSFYNNEISEKSEIFDDQFSVERPDGSNFTLKIRSTKLEDSAMYFCASGRTGFNYGYTFGSGTRLTVV.

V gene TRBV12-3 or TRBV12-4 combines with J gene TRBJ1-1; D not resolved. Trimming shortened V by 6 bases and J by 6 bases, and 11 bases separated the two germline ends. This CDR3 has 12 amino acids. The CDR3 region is CASSRGSAEAFF. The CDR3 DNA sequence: TGTGCCAGCAGCCGAGGTAGCGCTGAAGCTTTCTTT.

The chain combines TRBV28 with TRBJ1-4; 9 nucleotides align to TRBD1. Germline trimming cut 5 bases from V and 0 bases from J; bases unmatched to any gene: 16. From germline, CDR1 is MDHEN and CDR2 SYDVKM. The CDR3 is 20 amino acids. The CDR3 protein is CASSPRGTGSYVSTNEKLFF. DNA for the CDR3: TGTGCCAGCAGTCCCAGGGGGACAGGGTCATATGTCTCAACTAATGAAAAACTGTTTTTT.

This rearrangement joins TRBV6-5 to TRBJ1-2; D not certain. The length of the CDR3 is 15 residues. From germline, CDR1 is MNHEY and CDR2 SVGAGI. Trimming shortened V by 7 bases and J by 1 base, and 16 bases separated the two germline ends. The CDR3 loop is CASKRTRTDNYGYTF. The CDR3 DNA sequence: TGTGCCAGCAAAAGGACCCGTACTGATAACTATGGCTACACCTTC.

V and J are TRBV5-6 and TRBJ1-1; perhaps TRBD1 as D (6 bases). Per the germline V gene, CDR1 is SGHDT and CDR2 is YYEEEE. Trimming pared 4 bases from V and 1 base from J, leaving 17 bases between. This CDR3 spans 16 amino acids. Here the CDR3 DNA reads TGTGCCAGCAGCCCTCGGGAAGGAGGGGGGAACACTGAAGCTTTCTTT. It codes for CASSPREGGGNTEAFF.

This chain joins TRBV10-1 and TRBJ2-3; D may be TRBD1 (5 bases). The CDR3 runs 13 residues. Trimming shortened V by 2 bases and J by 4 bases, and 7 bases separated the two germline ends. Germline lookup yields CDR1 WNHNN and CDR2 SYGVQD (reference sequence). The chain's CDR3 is CASSERGPDTQYF. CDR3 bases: TGCGCCAGCAGTGAGAGGGGTCCAGATACGCAGTATTTT.

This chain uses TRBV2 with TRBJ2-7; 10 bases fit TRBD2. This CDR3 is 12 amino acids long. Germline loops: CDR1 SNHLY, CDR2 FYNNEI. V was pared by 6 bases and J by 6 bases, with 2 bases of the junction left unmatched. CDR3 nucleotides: TGTGCCAGCAGCGGACTAGCGGTCGAGCAGTACTTC. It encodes CASSGLAVEQYF.

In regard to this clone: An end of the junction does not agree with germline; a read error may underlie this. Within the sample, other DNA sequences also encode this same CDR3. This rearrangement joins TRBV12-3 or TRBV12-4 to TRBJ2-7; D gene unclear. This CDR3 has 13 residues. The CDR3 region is CASSFGMTYEQYF. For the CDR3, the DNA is TGCGCCAGCAGTTTTGGGATGACCTACGAGCAGTACTTC.

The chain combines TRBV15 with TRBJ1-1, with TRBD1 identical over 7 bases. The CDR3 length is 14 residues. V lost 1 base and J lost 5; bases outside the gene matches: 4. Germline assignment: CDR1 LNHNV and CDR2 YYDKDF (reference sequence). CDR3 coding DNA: TGTGCCACCAGCAGAGCCCGGACAGGTACTGAAGCTTTCTTT. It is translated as CATSRARTGTEAFF.

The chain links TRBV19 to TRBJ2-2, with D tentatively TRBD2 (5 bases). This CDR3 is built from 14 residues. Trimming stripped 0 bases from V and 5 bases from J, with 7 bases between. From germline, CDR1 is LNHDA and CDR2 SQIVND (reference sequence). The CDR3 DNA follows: TGTGCCAGTAGTATAGATCGGGGTACCGGGGAGCTGTTTTTT. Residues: CASSIDRGTGELFF.

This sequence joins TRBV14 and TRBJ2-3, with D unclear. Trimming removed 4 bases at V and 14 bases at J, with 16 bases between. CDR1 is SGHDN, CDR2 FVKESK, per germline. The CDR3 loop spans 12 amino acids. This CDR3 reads CASSLLGTRTYF. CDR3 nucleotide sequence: TGTGCCAGCAGCCTCCTCGGAACGAGAACGTATTTT.

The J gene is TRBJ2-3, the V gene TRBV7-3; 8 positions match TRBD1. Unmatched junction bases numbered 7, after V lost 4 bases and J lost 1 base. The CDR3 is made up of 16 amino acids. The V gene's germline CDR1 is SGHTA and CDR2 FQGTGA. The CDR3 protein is CASSSTADRGTDTQYF. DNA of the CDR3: TGTGCCAGCAGCTCAACCGCGGACAGGGGCACAGATACGCAGTATTTT.

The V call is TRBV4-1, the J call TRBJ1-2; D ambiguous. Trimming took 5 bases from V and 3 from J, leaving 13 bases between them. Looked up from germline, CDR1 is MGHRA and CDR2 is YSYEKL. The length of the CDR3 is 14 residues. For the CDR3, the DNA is TGCGCCAGCAGCAACCCGACGGATTACTATGGCTACACCTTC. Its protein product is CASSNPTDYYGYTF.